One and the same sample provided the 15 T cell receptor beta chains below, sequenced in a study of blood T cell repertoires in COVID-19 (dated by TCRdb to between 2020 and 2021). Preparation of the library involved the immunoSEQ multiplex PCR assay. Drawn from immuneACCESS, this table holds only the in-frame rearrangements with V and J called that TCRdb kept. Clones are partly lost; checked studies trace under half to an unresolved V gene and leave the rest unexplained. The sample includes approximately 210,000 clones, with around 80% observed a single time. The ten largest clones capture 7.8% of the sample. Sample: peripheral blood. The receptors derive from a woman aged 80 or over with COVID-19, enrolled during active disease.

The genes are TRBV4-1 and TRBJ1-1; TRBD1 might be the D (6 bases). Germline V gene sequence: CDR1 MGHRA, CDR2 YSYEKL. The CDR3 has 15 residues. Between the trimmed V and J ends, which lost 2 bases and 4 bases, there was a span of 14 bases. This CDR3 is CASSQLGGRGTEAFF. CDR3 coding DNA: TGCGCCAGCAGCCAATTGGGGGGGCGAGGCACTGAAGCTTTCTTT.

In the case of this clone: Other DNA sequences of this sample code for an identical CDR3. This chain joins TRBV3-1 (or the pseudogene TRBV3-2) and TRBJ2-5; D ambiguous. This CDR3 spans 12 amino acids. The germline V gene has CDR1 LGHDT and CDR2 YNNKEL (reference sequence). V lost 1 base, J lost 3 bases, and 3 bases lay in between. The CDR3 loop reads CASSQVKETQYF. CDR3 sequence (DNA): TGTGCCAGCAGCCAAGTAAAAGAGACCCAGTACTTC.

The gene calls are TRBV5-8 and TRBJ1-4, with D perhaps matching TRBD1 (5 bases). With 1 base removed from V and 5 bases from J, the gap between germline ends came to 6 bases. The CDR3 totals 13 residues. Germline V gives CDR1 SGHTS, CDR2 YDEGEE. The CDR3 DNA is TGTGCCAGCAGCTTGAACAGGAATGAAAAACTGTTTTTT. This encodes CASSLNRNEKLFF.

J is TRBJ2-4 and V is TRBV29-1; TRBD1 matches 9 bases. Germline V gives CDR1 SQVTM, CDR2 ANQGSEA. The CDR3 totals 12 residues. J gave up 7 bases and V 5 bases, and 3 bases lay outside the gene matches. This CDR3 reads CSVRTGVNIQYF. As DNA, the CDR3 is TGCAGCGTTCGGACAGGGGTGAACATTCAGTACTTC.

This clone turned up a few times. The chain carries TRBV7-9 and TRBJ2-7, with D possibly matching TRBD2 (6 bases). The CDR3 has 14 amino acids. V lost 1 base and J lost 5, with 12 bases in between. Germline V gene lookup returns CDR1 SEHNR and CDR2 FQNEAQ (reference sequence). In nucleotides, the CDR3 is TGTGCCAGCAGCTTAGGCGGGGACGCACACGAGCAGTACTTC. It yields the protein CASSLGGDAHEQYF. Variable domain in full (rest from reference TRBV7-9 and TRBJ2-7): DTGVSQNPRHKITKRGQNVTFRCDPISEHNRLYWYRQTLGQGPEFLTYFQNEAQLEKSRLLSDRFSAERPKGSFSTLEIQRTEQGDSAMYLCASSLGGDAHEQYFGPGTRLTVT.

The chain has TRBV3-1 (or the pseudogene TRBV3-2) and TRBJ2-1, with 9 positions matching TRBD2. After removal of 3 bases from V and 0 bases from J, the junction contained 0 bases not matched to a gene. The length of the CDR3 is 15 residues. Per germline, CDR1 LGHDT and CDR2 YNNKEL (reference sequence). Here the CDR3 DNA reads TGTGCCAGCAGCCATAGCGGGGGCTCCTACAATGAGCAGTTCTTC. As protein: CASSHSGGSYNEQFF.

This clone has a count of ten or more. The chain uses TRBV14 and TRBJ1-6; a possible D gene is TRBD1 (5 bases). V gave up 1 base and J gave up 5 bases, with 6 bases separating them. This CDR3 is built from 14 residues. CDR1 and CDR2 from the germline V gene are SGHDN and FVKESK. CDR3 region: CASSQGRDNSPLHF. Here the CDR3 DNA reads TGTGCCAGCAGCCAAGGCAGGGATAATTCACCCCTCCACTTT.

The rearrangement links TRBV6-5 to TRBJ1-5; TRBD1 agrees at 9 bases. CDR1 MNHEY and CDR2 SVGAGI come from the germline V gene. V lost 11 bases and J lost 7; bases outside the gene matches: 12. The CDR3 loop spans 14 amino acids. CDR3 bases: TGTGCCTCTACCCCAGACAGGGGGGGACAGCCCCAGCATTTT. Translation gives CASTPDRGGQPQHF.

The chain uses TRBV3-1 (or the pseudogene TRBV3-2) and TRBJ2-7; no reliable D call. The CDR3 is made up of 12 amino acids. Per germline, CDR1 LGHDT and CDR2 YNNKEL (reference sequence). Trimming took off 2 bases at V and 4 bases at J, with 6 bases between the two ends. The DNA for the CDR3 is TGTGCCAGCAGCCAATTGCGGTACGAGCAGTACTTC. Protein sequence: CASSQLRYEQYF.

Concerning this clone itself: Sequence at one end of the junction differs from germline and may be a read error. The chain couples TRBV29-1 to TRBJ1-1, with 7 bases identical to TRBD1. CDR3 size: 14 residues. CDR1 is SQVTM and CDR2 is ANQGSEA in the germline V gene. CDR3 loop: CSAERTGSNTEAFF. DNA of the CDR3: TGCAGCGCTGAACGGACAGGATCGAACACTGAAGCTTTCTTT. Complete variable domain (other parts from reference TRBV29-1 and TRBJ1-1): SAVISQKPSRDICQRGTSLTIQCQVDSQVTMMFWYRQQPGQSLTLIATANQGSEATYESGFVIDKFPISRPNLTFSTLTVSNMSPEDSSIYLCSAERTGSNTEAFFGQGTRLTVV.

This clone has a handful of counts. The chain is built from TRBV11-2 and TRBJ1-2, with TRBD1 identical over 8 bases. Germline V lookup: CDR1 SGHAT, CDR2 FQNNGV. The CDR3 contains 14 residues. Unmatched junction bases numbered 5, after V lost 4 bases and J lost 4 bases. CDR3 in amino acids: CASSSTGAGYGYTF. The CDR3 region has the DNA TGTGCCAGCAGCTCGACAGGGGCCGGCTATGGCTACACCTTC.

V is TRBV7-3 and J is TRBJ2-3, with D hard to call. V was trimmed by 5 bases and J by 2 bases, leaving 17 bases between them. Per germline, CDR1 SGHTA and CDR2 FQGTGA. The CDR3 extends over 16 amino acids. CDR3 sequence reads: CASSPSTLRSTDTQYF. In DNA form, the CDR3 reads TGTGCCAGCAGCCCCTCCACCTTGCGATCCACAGATACGCAGTATTTT.

The chain links TRBV28 to TRBJ1-5; D unclear. V was clipped by 5 bases and J by 3 bases, with 14 bases between them. CDR3 length: 15 amino acids. Germline V gene lookup returns CDR1 MDHEN and CDR2 SYDVKM. The CDR3 DNA follows: TGTGCCAGCAGTCGGGAACTTGGGGTCAATCAGCCCCAGCATTTT. Encoded protein: CASSRELGVNQPQHF.

The CDR3, as DNA: TGCAGCGTTGGCCACGGGACTCGCTACGAGCAGTACTTC. This encodes CSVGHGTRYEQYF. The chain employs TRBV29-1 and TRBJ2-7, with D possibly being TRBD2 (6 bases). Germline V gene data show CDR1 as SQVTM and CDR2 as ANQGSEA. This CDR3 contains 13 residues. V was shortened by 4 bases and J by 3 bases, with 13 bases between the two germline ends.

J is TRBJ1-1 and V is TRBV5-1; D is uncertain. The V end was cut by 0 bases, the J end by 0 bases, with 6 bases between. Per germline, CDR1 SGHRS and CDR2 YFSETQ. The CDR3 runs to 14 residues. The CDR3 sequence is CASSLEIMNTEAFF. As DNA, the CDR3 is TGCGCCAGCAGCTTGGAAATCATGAACACTGAAGCTTTCTTT.